This TCR beta chain emerged from a study of cytomegalovirus exposure and HLA in healthy donors. This clone was detected once. The V end lost 2 bases, the J end lost 0 bases, and 9 bases lay between the germline ends. This CDR3 comprises 15 residues. The V gene's germline CDR1 is SGHKS and CDR2 YYEKEE (reference sequence). TCRdb's copy holds only in-frame clones and misses some; the assay was immunoSEQ multiplex PCR. The table includes about 260,000 clones, roughly 88% detected once. The sequenced sample consisted of PBMCs. The chain recombines TRBV5-5 with TRBJ1-5; D unclear. This TCR derives from a woman under 40 in good health and CMV-seronegative. CDR3 nucleotide sequence: TGTGCCAGCAGCTTAGAATCCCATAGCAATCAGCCCCAGCATTTT. The encoded protein is CASSLESHSNQPQHF.